One sample yielded the 10 T cell receptor beta chains listed below, sequenced in a study of T cells in Graves' hyperthyroidism and ophthalmopathy. RNA transcripts provided the source from which TCR beta CDR3 regions were amplified. TCR CDR3 regions were first amplified by RT-PCR with HTBI primers. TCRdb fed the multiplex PCR reads into MiXCR, producing one record per CDR3 protein. The sample holds 600,000 or so distinct CDR3 sequences, 14% seen once. Specimen: blood. Source of these receptors: a woman between 45 and 60 years old with Graves' ophthalmopathy.

In its sample, this clonotype was seen many times. The rearrangement links TRBV20-1 to TRBJ2-3; 7 bases are a match to TRBD2. The CDR3 totals 15 residues. Germline CDR1 is DFQATT and CDR2 is SNEGSKA (reference sequence). Trimming at V came to 2 bases and at J to 0 bases, leaving 5 bases not matched to a gene. The CDR3 DNA sequence: TGCAGTGCTAGACTAGCGGATATTAGCACAGATACGCAGTATTTT. It is translated as CSARLADISTDTQYF.

This chain joins TRBV6-1 and TRBJ2-2; 8 positions agree with TRBD2. The CDR3 runs to 14 residues. V gave up 6 bases and J gave up 3 bases; unmatched junction bases: 3. The germline V gene encodes CDR1 MNHNS and CDR2 SASEGT. CDR3 bases: TGTGCCAGCAGCGGACTAGCCTACACCGGGGAGCTGTTTTTT. Protein: CASSGLAYTGELFF.

The chain has TRBV18 and TRBJ1-5; 7 bases line up with TRBD1. Unmatched junction bases numbered 11, after V lost 2 bases and J lost 7 bases. The CDR3 covers 16 residues. Germline CDR1 reads KGHSH; CDR2 reads LQKENI. The CDR3 reads CASSPNSDRVRQPQHF. The CDR3 region has the DNA TGTGCCAGCTCACCAAATTCTGACAGGGTAAGACAGCCCCAGCATTTT.

This clonotype was counted at least ten times. The V and J genes are TRBV7-2 and TRBJ1-3; no clear D. Trimming removed 3 bases at V and 0 bases at J, with 15 bases between. CDR1 is SGHTA, CDR2 FQGNSA, per germline. CDR3 length equals 17 residues. In DNA form, the CDR3 reads TGTGCCAGCAGCTTCGTGGGTCGTCGGAGCTCTGGAAACACCATATATTTT. Residues: CASSFVGRRSSGNTIYF.

This clonotype showed up just a few times. The chain carries TRBV2 and TRBJ1-5, with TRBD1 identical over 8 bases. The germline gives CDR1 SNHLY, CDR2 FYNNEI. The CDR3 covers 14 residues. The ends lost 7 bases at V and 8 bases at J; junction bases unmatched: 10. DNA of the CDR3: TGTGCCAGCAACGAAAAGGACAGGGCGAAGCCCCAGCATTTT. It encodes CASNEKDRAKPQHF.

The chain joins TRBV10-2 to TRBJ2-1; TRBD2 matches 14 bases. The germline CDR1 and CDR2 sequences are WSHSY and SAAADI. Unmatched junction bases numbered 5, after V lost 8 bases and J lost 8 bases. The CDR3 loop spans 14 amino acids. The CDR3 protein is CASLPGLAGDEQFF. The CDR3 bases are TGCGCCAGCCTCCCGGGACTAGCGGGAGATGAGCAGTTCTTC.

DNA for the CDR3: TGTGCCAGCAGCCAAGATAGAGGGGTAGCGGGAGGCACCTACAATGAGCAGTTCTTC. Protein: CASSQDRGVAGGTYNEQFF. V usage is TRBV3-1 and J usage is TRBJ2-1; 10 positions agree with TRBD2. CDR1 is LGHDT and CDR2 is YNNKEL in the germline V gene (reference sequence). V shed 0 bases and J 2 bases; nucleotides not matched to a gene: 10. The CDR3 is 19 amino acids.

The chain links TRBV19 to TRBJ1-1; 8 bases match TRBD1. CDR3 length: 17 amino acids. V was pared by 4 bases and J by 5 bases, with 15 bases of the junction left unmatched. Germline V gene lookup returns CDR1 LNHDA and CDR2 SQIVND (reference sequence). The CDR3 sequence is CASSTETGVRLRTEAFF. DNA for the CDR3: TGTGCCAGTAGTACTGAGACAGGGGTCAGGTTAAGAACTGAAGCTTTCTTT.

There are many counts of this clonotype. The chain carries TRBV3-1 and TRBJ2-5; D might be TRBD1 (6 bases). CDR1 and CDR2 (germline): LGHDT, YNNKEL (reference sequence). V was shortened by 2 bases and J by 4 bases, with 11 bases between the two germline ends. This CDR3 contains 14 residues. The CDR3 coding sequence is TGTGCCAGCAGCCAACCGACAGGAGGAGAGACCCAGTACTTC. Amino acid sequence: CASSQPTGGETQYF.

The gene calls are TRBV11-2 and TRBJ1-2, with D perhaps TRBD1 (6 bases). Germline CDR1 SGHAT, CDR2 FQNNGV. CDR3 size: 15 residues. Trimming left V 2 bases short and J 3 bases short, with 13 bases between. CDR3 DNA sequence: TGTGCCAGCAGCTTAATCGGGGGCGCGGACTATGGCTACACCTTC. Encoded protein: CASSLIGGADYGYTF.